The source of this TCR beta chain is a study of human T cells and chemical hapten exposure. Study-wide background: Patches that contained 0.01% DPC were applied to the upper back and read at 6 days. Mostly female patients had alopecia areata, totalis or universalis.

Time point of the sample: pre-sensitization, week 0. Treatment given: therapeutic diphenylcyclopropenone sensitization with weekly scalp DPC. Samples of blood were obtained prior to the application of each patch test. As for this clonotype: An end of the junction differs from the germline gene, which may be a read error.

The germline V gene has CDR1 KGHSH and CDR2 LQKENI. This CDR3 has 18 amino acids. The library tagged each cDNA molecule with unique molecular identifiers. TCRdb redid the calling of the RACE reads with MiXCR, one entry per CDR3 protein. Of 200,000 to 300,000 distinct CDR3 sequences in the sample, about 8.6% were seen once. The clonotype originates from a woman aged 40 to 55 with alopecia areata. Some clones in this sample may be carry-over from other donors' samples. The starting material was whole blood, obtained in connection with sensitization to the hapten diphenylcyclopropenone (DPC). The V gene is TRBV18, the J gene TRBJ1-3; D is ambiguous. The CDR3 DNA is TGTGTCAGCTCAGCCATACTCCGGGATTCGAGCTCTGGAAACACCATATATTTT. Its translation is CVSSAILRDSSSGNTIYF.